One and the same sample provided the 10 T cell receptor beta chains below, sequenced in a study of cytomegalovirus exposure and HLA in healthy donors. The PCR employed 60 Vbeta primers together with 13 Jbeta primers. Generated by immunoSEQ multiplex PCR, the TCRdb table keeps only in-frame clones and is missing some. Of some 120,000 clones in the sample, about four fifths were seen once. Material: PBMCs. Every receptor here comes from a woman aged 18-29 years in good health and CMV-seronegative.

The chain couples TRBV28 to TRBJ1-4, with a possible D match to TRBD1 (6 bases). The CDR3 runs 16 residues. Germline values: CDR1 MDHEN, CDR2 SYDVKM. The V and J ends lost 1 base and 12 bases respectively, with 21 bases between them. CDR3 loop: CASSLSGTPGVKELFF. CDR3 in DNA: TGTGCCAGCAGTTTATCGGGTACTCCAGGGGTAAAGGAACTGTTTTTT.

This clone was recorded a few times. The chain carries TRBV10-3 and TRBJ1-4; D gene unclear. Germline CDR1 ENHRY, CDR2 SYGVKD. CDR3 size: 14 residues. The ends were cut back, 0 bases at V and 0 bases at J, with 2 bases in the middle. DNA of the CDR3: TGTGCCATCAGTGAGTCCACAACTAATGAAAAACTGTTTTTT. The encoded protein is CAISESTTNEKLFF.

The V and J genes are TRBV28 and TRBJ1-2; TRBD1 matches at 9 bases. V lost 3 bases and J lost 11; bases outside the gene matches: 13. Germline-derived CDR1 and CDR2 are MDHEN and SYDVKM. The CDR3 totals 15 residues. As DNA, the CDR3 is TGTGCCAGCAGTTTCGGGGCGAGGGGACAGGGATTATACACCTTC. Translated: CASSFGARGQGLYTF.

The rearrangement uses TRBV10-2 and TRBJ2-3; D perhaps matches TRBD2 (6 bases). V gave up 0 bases and J gave up 0 bases, with 10 bases separating them. Per germline, CDR1 WSHSY and CDR2 SAAADI. The CDR3 is 16 amino acids. The CDR3 region has the DNA TGCGCCAGCAGTGAGTCAGGCGGGGTGAGCACAGATACGCAGTATTTT. It yields the protein CASSESGGVSTDTQYF.

J is TRBJ2-4 and V is TRBV28, with 7 bases identical to TRBD2. V gave up 2 bases and J gave up 1 base; unmatched junction bases: 2. Germline loops: CDR1 MDHEN, CDR2 SYDVKM. The CDR3 runs 15 residues. CDR3 in amino acids: CASSLGGVAKNIQYF. CDR3 DNA: TGTGCCAGCAGTTTAGGGGGGGTGGCCAAAAACATTCAGTACTTC. The full variable domain, in which reference TRBV28 and TRBJ2-4 provide the parts outside the CDR3, is DVKVTQSSRYLVKRTGEKVFLECVQDMDHENMFWYRQDPGLGLRLIYFSYDVKMKEKGDIPEGYSVSREKKERFSLILESASTNQTSMYLCASSLGGVAKNIQYFGAGTRLSVL.

This clone was seen a handful of times. The CDR3, as DNA: TGTGCCAGCCGGGACAGTAGCACCTATAATTCACCCCTCCACTTT. This encodes CASRDSSTYNSPLHF. V usage is TRBV28 and J usage is TRBJ1-6, with 7 bases fitting TRBD1. The CDR3 extends over 15 amino acids. V was pared by 8 bases and J by 2 bases, with 6 bases of the junction left unmatched. The germline gives CDR1 MDHEN, CDR2 SYDVKM. The whole variable domain, filled in from reference TRBV28 and TRBJ1-6, reads DVKVTQSSRYLVKRTGEKVFLECVQDMDHENMFWYRQDPGLGLRLIYFSYDVKMKEKGDIPEGYSVSREKKERFSLILESASTNQTSMYLCASRDSSTYNSPLHFGNGTRLTVT.

This chain joins TRBV5-1 and TRBJ1-4; a possible D gene is TRBD1 (6 bases). V lost 2 bases and J lost 12, with 20 bases in between. The CDR3 covers 15 residues. The germline CDR1 and CDR2 sequences are SGHRS and YFSETQ. This chain's CDR3 is CASSLGEWGHGELFF. The CDR3, as DNA: TGCGCCAGCAGCTTAGGTGAATGGGGACACGGGGAACTGTTTTTT. The full variable domain, completed using reference TRBV5-1 and TRBJ1-4, is KAGVTQTPRYLIKTRGQQVTLSCSPISGHRSVSWYQQTPGQGLQFLFEYFSETQRNKGNFPGRFSGRQFSNSRSEMNVSTLELGDSALYLCASSLGEWGHGELFFGSGTQLSVL.

Written as DNA, the CDR3 is TGTGCCAGCAGACCCGGGAGTTATAATTCACCCCTCCACTTT. Its protein product is CASRPGSYNSPLHF. V and J are TRBV28 and TRBJ1-6; D remains ambiguous. This CDR3 has 14 amino acids. Trimming pared 6 bases from V and 4 bases from J, leaving 10 bases between. From germline, CDR1 is MDHEN and CDR2 SYDVKM.

V is TRBV5-1 and J is TRBJ1-2, with D possibly being TRBD1 (6 bases). Germline V lookup: CDR1 SGHRS, CDR2 YFSETQ. This CDR3 comprises 15 residues. Trimming removed 4 bases at V and 6 bases at J, with 19 bases between. The CDR3, as DNA: TGCGCCAGCAGCCCGGACAGCCGGCACCCCGATGGCTACACCTTC. It specifies CASSPDSRHPDGYTF.

The J gene is TRBJ2-5, the V gene TRBV6-5, with a tentative D call TRBD1 (5 bases). This CDR3 has 12 residues. Germline values: CDR1 MNHEY, CDR2 SVGAGI. The germline V and J ends were trimmed by 2 bases and 5 bases, with 6 bases remaining between them. CDR3 sequence reads: CASSYAGETQYF. Here the CDR3 DNA reads TGTGCCAGCAGTTACGCAGGGGAGACCCAGTACTTC.